Each of the 24 T cell receptor beta chains below was sequenced from the same sample in a study of cytotoxic CD8 clonotypes in ibrutinib-treated CLL. Sequencing used immunoSEQ multiplex PCR; TCRdb keeps in-frame clones, though not all of them. Among about 68,000 clones, 68% were seen once, and the ten largest hold roughly 5.7%. Specimen: PBMCs, collected after 12 months of ibrutinib treatment. The source is a human donor with chronic lymphocytic leukemia.

In DNA form, the CDR3 reads TGTGCCATCAGTGAGTCGATAGGGGGGAGCTATGGCTACACCTTC. It translates to CAISESIGGSYGYTF. J is TRBJ1-2 and V is TRBV10-3; TRBD1 is a possible D gene (6 bases). Germline V lookup: CDR1 ENHRY, CDR2 SYGVKD. V dropped 0 bases and J dropped 4 bases, with 12 bases sitting between them. The CDR3 spans 15 residues.

The chain is built from TRBV28 and TRBJ1-1; 8 bases are a match to TRBD1. CDR3 size: 16 residues. The V and J ends lost 6 bases and 1 base, in that order; junction bases with no gene match: 10. Germline lookup yields CDR1 MDHEN and CDR2 SYDVKM. The CDR3 DNA follows: TGTGCCAGCAGACACCGGGACAGGCTAGCGAACACTGAAGCTTTCTTT. Translation gives CASRHRDRLANTEAFF.

This chain uses TRBV6-5 with TRBJ1-4; no firm D call. CDR3 length: 14 amino acids. The germline V gene has CDR1 MNHEY and CDR2 SVGAGI. V lost 4 bases and J lost 5, with 11 bases in between. In DNA form, the CDR3 reads TGTGCCAGCAGTTCGGCAGTCGAGAATGAAAAACTGTTTTTT. Translated, it gives CASSSAVENEKLFF.

The V call is TRBV7-2, the J call TRBJ2-7; D gene unclear. V lost 2 bases to trimming and J lost 3 bases, with 8 bases between them. The germline CDR1 and CDR2 sequences are SGHTA and FQGNSA. CDR3 length: 13 amino acids. The CDR3 DNA is TGTGCCAGCAGCTTATTGGGCGGCTACGAGCAGTACTTC. It encodes CASSLLGGYEQYF.

This clone has a handful of counts. The chain recombines TRBV5-1 with TRBJ1-2, with D uncertain. Germline CDR1 reads SGHRS; CDR2 reads YFSETQ. The V end lost 4 bases, the J end lost 8 bases, and 15 bases lay between the germline ends. This CDR3 contains 13 residues. The CDR3 spells CASSQVEERGYTF. Here the CDR3 DNA reads TGCGCCAGCAGCCAAGTCGAGGAGCGAGGCTACACCTTC.

The chain is built from TRBV5-6 and TRBJ1-5; 8 bases match TRBD1. Germline loops: CDR1 SGHDT, CDR2 YYEEEE. V shed 0 bases, J shed 3 bases, and the junction held 5 bases outside the gene matches. The CDR3 covers 16 residues. CDR3 DNA: TGTGCCAGCAGCTTGGGCAGGGGGCTTTCCAATCAGCCCCAGCATTTT. Amino acids: CASSLGRGLSNQPQHF.

The rearrangement links TRBV27 to TRBJ1-4; D is unresolved. Trimming removed 3 bases from V and 7 bases from J, with 3 bases in between. The V gene's germline CDR1 is MNHEY and CDR2 SMNVEV (reference sequence). The CDR3 sequence is 11 residues long. The CDR3 spells CASSFGEKLFF. Written as DNA, the CDR3 is TGTGCCAGCAGTTTTGGTGAAAAACTGTTTTTT.

There are a few counts of this clone. The V gene is TRBV7-2, the J gene TRBJ1-6; D may be TRBD1 (6 bases). The length of the CDR3 is 16 residues. The V end lost 2 bases, the J end lost 7 bases, and 15 bases lay between the germline ends. The germline gives CDR1 SGHTA, CDR2 FQGNSA. The CDR3 loop is CASSLSGGRENSPLHF. CDR3 in DNA: TGTGCCAGCAGCTTATCGGGGGGGCGGGAAAATTCACCCCTCCACTTT.

This chain links TRBV7-7 with TRBJ2-2; D may be TRBD1 or TRBD2 (5 bases each). From germline, CDR1 is SSHAT and CDR2 FNYEAQ (reference sequence). The V and J ends lost 1 base and 4 bases respectively, with 10 bases between them. This CDR3 has 15 amino acids. Here the CDR3 reads CASSLGVGGTGELFF. The CDR3 DNA follows: TGTGCCAGCAGCTTAGGAGTTGGGGGCACCGGGGAGCTGTTTTTT.

The J gene is TRBJ2-2, the V gene TRBV5-4; possibly TRBD1 for D (6 bases). Deletions cut 7 bases from V and 6 bases from J, with 13 bases between. The germline gives CDR1 SGHNT, CDR2 YYREEE (reference sequence). This CDR3 contains 13 residues. The CDR3 is CASGQQGSGELFF. The CDR3 coding sequence is TGTGCCAGCGGACAACAGGGTTCCGGGGAGCTGTTTTTT.

The V and J genes are TRBV5-1 and TRBJ1-1, with D perhaps matching TRBD1 (6 bases). With 3 bases removed from V and 2 bases from J, the gap between germline ends came to 11 bases. This CDR3 region has 14 residues. The germline V gene has CDR1 SGHRS and CDR2 YFSETQ. The CDR3: CASSSTGFNTEAFF. The CDR3 region has the DNA TGCGCCAGCAGCTCAACAGGGTTTAACACTGAAGCTTTCTTT.

The table lists this clone with a few counts. The chain links TRBV6-5 to TRBJ2-2, with 7 nucleotides matching TRBD1. V lost 2 bases, J lost 3 bases, and 0 bases stayed unmatched. The CDR3 totals 14 residues. The V gene's germline CDR1 is MNHEY and CDR2 SVGAGI. CDR3 nucleotide sequence: TGTGCCAGCAGTTACGACAGGGACACCGGGGAGCTGTTTTTT. It translates to CASSYDRDTGELFF.

The chain joins TRBV18 to TRBJ2-2; tentative D call: TRBD2 (6 bases). V was pared by 3 bases and J by 7 bases, with 6 bases between. CDR3 length: 12 residues. Germline CDR1 reads KGHSH; CDR2 reads LQKENI. Here the CDR3 DNA reads TGTGCCAGCTCACCCGGGAGCGGGGAGCTGTTTTTT. It yields the protein CASSPGSGELFF.

This clone was observed a few times. The chain combines TRBV18 with TRBJ1-3; no clear D. CDR1 and CDR2 from the germline V gene are KGHSH and LQKENI. The CDR3 is 15 amino acids. V lost 3 bases, J lost 0 bases, and 9 bases lay in between. CDR3 nucleotide sequence: TGTGCCAGCTCACCCGCGTTTAGCTCTGGAAACACCATATATTTT. This translates into CASSPAFSSGNTIYF.

The chain employs TRBV7-2 and TRBJ2-3; D is uncertain. The V and J ends lost 5 bases and 11 bases respectively, with 17 bases between them. Germline V CDR1 and CDR2: SGHTA, FQGNSA. The CDR3 sequence is 13 residues long. The CDR3 sequence: CASSLPSVWGQYF. CDR3 bases: TGTGCCAGCAGCCTTCCCTCGGTTTGGGGGCAGTATTTT.

J is TRBJ2-1 and V is TRBV7-2; tentatively, D is TRBD1 or TRBD2 (6 bases each). The germline V gene encodes CDR1 SGHTA and CDR2 FQGNSA. The CDR3 covers 12 residues. Deletions cut 5 bases from V and 9 bases from J, with 11 bases between. CDR3 coding DNA: TGTGCCAGCAGCCAACAGGGAGGTGAGCAGTTCTTC. Residues: CASSQQGGEQFF. The variable domain in full, with the rest retrieved from reference TRBV7-2 and TRBJ2-1, is GAGVSQSPSNKVTEKGKDVELRCDPISGHTALYWYRQSLGQGLEFLIYFQGNSAPDKSGLPSDRFSAERTGGSVSTLTIQRTQQEDSAVYLCASSQQGGEQFFGPGTRLTVL.

V is TRBV7-2 and J is TRBJ2-7, with D possibly matching TRBD2 (5 bases). V was cut by 4 bases and J by 2 bases, with 12 bases left in between. This CDR3 is built from 14 residues. Germline V CDR1 and CDR2: SGHTA, FQGNSA. Here the CDR3 reads CASSSRTGTYEQYF. The CDR3 bases are TGTGCCAGCAGCTCCCGGACTGGAACCTACGAGCAGTACTTC.

The chain has TRBV5-6 and TRBJ2-7, with 9 bases identical to TRBD1. Germline V gene lookup returns CDR1 SGHDT and CDR2 YYEEEE. This CDR3 comprises 16 residues. The V and J ends lost 4 bases and 0 bases, in that order; junction bases with no gene match: 8. For the CDR3, the DNA is TGTGCCAGCAGCCTGGGACAGGGCGGGGGCTCCTACGAGCAGTACTTC. Residues: CASSLGQGGGSYEQYF.

The CDR3 region is CASSPRAGALTDTQYF. The CDR3 region has the DNA TGTGCCAGCAGCCCTCGGGCAGGGGCATTGACAGATACGCAGTATTTT. This sequence joins TRBV9 and TRBJ2-3; the D gene is possibly TRBD1 (6 bases). In germline, CDR1 is SGDLS, CDR2 YYNGEE. V lost 4 bases and J 3 bases, leaving 18 bases between the germline ends. The CDR3 runs 16 residues.

V usage is TRBV28 and J usage is TRBJ2-7; possibly TRBD1 or TRBD2 for D (6 bases each). Germline V gene data show CDR1 as MDHEN and CDR2 as SYDVKM. The CDR3 runs 13 residues. V was shortened by 6 bases and J by 3 bases, with 12 bases between the two germline ends. CDR3 amino acids: CASSRGGLYEQYF. The CDR3 region has the DNA TGTGCCAGCAGCAGAGGGGGGCTCTACGAGCAGTACTTC.

The chain is built from TRBV6-1 and TRBJ1-1, with D tentatively TRBD1 (6 bases). Trimming took 7 bases from V and 6 from J, leaving 15 bases between them. CDR1 and CDR2 (germline): MNHNS, SASEGT. There are 13 residues in the CDR3. The CDR3 DNA follows: TGTGCCAGCAATCATCGGGCAGGGGCTGAAGCTTTCTTT. This gives the protein CASNHRAGAEAFF.

This clone was observed a few times. V usage is TRBV19 and J usage is TRBJ1-5; D gene uncertain. CDR1 is LNHDA and CDR2 is SQIVND in the germline V gene (reference sequence). CDR3 size: 16 residues. V was shortened by 7 bases and J by 2 bases, with 18 bases between the two germline ends. The CDR3 nucleotides read TGTGCCAGTAAATTGTGGGTGGGGAACGGCAATCAGCCCCAGCATTTT. As protein: CASKLWVGNGNQPQHF.

The chain combines TRBV28 with TRBJ2-5, with TRBD2 matching over 8 bases. The CDR3 is 16 amino acids. Germline V gene lookup returns CDR1 MDHEN and CDR2 SYDVKM. V lost 3 bases and J lost 1; bases outside the gene matches: 7. CDR3 DNA: TGTGCCAGCAGTTTTGGGACTAGAACACTCCAAGAGACCCAGTACTTC. This gives the protein CASSFGTRTLQETQYF.

This chain connects TRBV10-2 to TRBJ2-2, with 12 bases that match TRBD2. J lost 7 bases, V lost 2 bases, and 11 bases had no gene match. Germline CDR1 is WSHSY and CDR2 is SAAADI. CDR3 size: 18 residues. This chain's CDR3 is CASSEPYPGLAGFGELFF. CDR3 DNA sequence: TGCGCCAGCAGTGAGCCGTACCCGGGACTAGCGGGTTTCGGGGAGCTGTTTTTT.